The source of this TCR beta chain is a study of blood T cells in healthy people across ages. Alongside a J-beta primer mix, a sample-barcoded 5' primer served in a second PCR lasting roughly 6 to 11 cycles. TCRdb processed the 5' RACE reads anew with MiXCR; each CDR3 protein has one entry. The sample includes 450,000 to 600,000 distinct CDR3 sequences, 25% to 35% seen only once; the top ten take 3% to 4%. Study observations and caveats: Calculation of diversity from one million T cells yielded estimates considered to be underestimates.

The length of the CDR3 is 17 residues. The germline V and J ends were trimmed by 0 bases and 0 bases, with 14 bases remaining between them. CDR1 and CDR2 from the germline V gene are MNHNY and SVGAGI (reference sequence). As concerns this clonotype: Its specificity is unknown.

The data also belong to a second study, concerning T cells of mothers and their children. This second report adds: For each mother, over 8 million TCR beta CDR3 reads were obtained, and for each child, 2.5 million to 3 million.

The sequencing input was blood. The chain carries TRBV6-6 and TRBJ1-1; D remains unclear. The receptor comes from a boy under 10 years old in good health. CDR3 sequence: CASSYSPARFLNTEAFF. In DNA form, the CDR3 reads TGTGCCAGCAGTTACTCCCCTGCCAGGTTTCTGAACACTGAAGCTTTCTTT.